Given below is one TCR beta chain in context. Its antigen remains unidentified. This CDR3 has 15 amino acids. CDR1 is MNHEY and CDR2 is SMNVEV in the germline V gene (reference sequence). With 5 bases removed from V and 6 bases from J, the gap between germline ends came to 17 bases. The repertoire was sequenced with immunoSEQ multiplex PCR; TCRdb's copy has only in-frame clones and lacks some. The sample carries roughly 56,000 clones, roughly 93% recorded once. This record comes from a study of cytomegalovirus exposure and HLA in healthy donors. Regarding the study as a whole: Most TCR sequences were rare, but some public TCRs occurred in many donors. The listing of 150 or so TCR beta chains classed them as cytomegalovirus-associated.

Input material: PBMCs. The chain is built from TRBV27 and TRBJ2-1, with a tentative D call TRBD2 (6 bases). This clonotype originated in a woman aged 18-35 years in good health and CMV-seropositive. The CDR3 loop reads CASSIPGLPLNEQFF. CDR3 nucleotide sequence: TGTGCCAGCAGTATCCCGGGACTTCCCCTCAATGAGCAGTTCTTC.